These 6 T cell receptor beta chains share one sample of origin, sequenced in a study of blood T cell repertoires in COVID-19. Repertoires were generated with immunoSEQ multiplex PCR, while TCRdb's copy carries only in-frame clones and drops some. This repertoire shows 150,000 to 200,000 clones, roughly 70% found once; its top ten account for around 3%. Sequencing was carried out using peripheral blood. The receptors here all came from a woman older than 75 with acute or convalescent COVID-19.

The chain has TRBV19 and TRBJ1-3; unclear D gene. The CDR3 spans 15 residues. The germline V gene encodes CDR1 LNHDA and CDR2 SQIVND (reference sequence). Trimming cost V 3 bases and J 3 bases, with 12 bases left between them. CDR3 loop: CASSIPGGYGNTIYF. DNA of the CDR3: TGTGCCAGTAGTATCCCCGGCGGGTATGGAAACACCATATATTTT.

V and J are TRBV28 and TRBJ2-5; 12 positions match TRBD1. The CDR3 spans 15 residues. V shed 9 bases and J 4 bases; nucleotides not matched to a gene: 9. Germline CDR1 and CDR2: MDHEN and SYDVKM. CDR3 nucleotide sequence: TGTGCCAGTTCGAGGGACAGGGGGCGAATAGAGACCCAGTACTTC. Its translation is CASSRDRGRIETQYF.

J is TRBJ2-1 and V is TRBV6-5, with D tentatively TRBD1 (6 bases). Germline V gives CDR1 MNHEY, CDR2 SVGAGI. The CDR3 extends over 15 amino acids. The V gene lost 5 bases and the J gene lost 0 bases, with 11 bases spanning the gap. The CDR3 spells CASSRQAYSYNEQFF. The CDR3 coding sequence is TGTGCCAGCAGTAGACAGGCGTACTCCTACAATGAGCAGTTCTTC.

The chain carries TRBV24-1 and TRBJ1-2, with 7 bases aligning to TRBD1. V trimming: 3 bases; J trimming: 8 bases; junction bases outside the gene matches: 8. The CDR3 runs 14 residues. The germline V gene has CDR1 KGHDR and CDR2 SFDVKD. In DNA, the CDR3 is TGTGCCACCAGTGATATGACAGGGTTTAGCGGCTACACCTTC. Amino acid sequence: CATSDMTGFSGYTF.

The CDR3 reads CASSPPGWDSYNEQFF. The CDR3 DNA sequence: TGTGCCAGCAGCCCCCCGGGGTGGGATTCCTACAATGAGCAGTTCTTC. The rearrangement uses TRBV7-2 and TRBJ2-1; D might be TRBD2 (5 bases). Germline lookup yields CDR1 SGHTA and CDR2 FQGNSA. V was shortened by 5 bases and J by 1 base, with 15 bases between the two germline ends. The CDR3 runs 16 residues.

The J gene is TRBJ1-5, the V gene TRBV6-6; 8 nucleotides agree with TRBD1. The V segment lost 0 bases and the J segment 5 bases; nucleotides outside the gene matches: 3. Looked up from germline, CDR1 is MNHNY and CDR2 is SVGAGI (reference sequence). The CDR3 runs to 15 residues. This CDR3 is CASSYSYRGDQPQHF. The CDR3 DNA is TGTGCCAGCAGTTACTCGTACAGGGGGGATCAGCCCCAGCATTTT.